This T cell receptor (beta chain) was obtained from a study of PD-L1 blockade in urothelial cancer. As for the study in general: The patients had undergone anywhere from 0 to 3 prior chemotherapy regimens.

Time point denoted: pretreatment peripheral blood. The CDR3 length is 12 residues. Between the trimmed V and J ends, which lost 4 bases and 8 bases, there was a span of 8 bases. Germline V CDR1 and CDR2: MNHEY, SMNVEV (reference sequence). Profiling relied on immunoSEQ multiplex PCR, and the TCRdb table lists in-frame clones only, not all of them. The sample carries about 95,000 clones, roughly 84% recorded once. The starting material was PBMCs, obtained around atezolizumab (anti-PD-L1) treatment. This chain connects TRBV27 to TRBJ2-2, with unresolved D. The sequence derives from a man in his 60s with urothelial cancer. The CDR3 DNA sequence: TGTGCCAGCAGTTACCCCGGGGGGGAGCTGTTTTTT. Amino acid sequence: CASSYPGGELFF.